Each of the 24 T cell receptor beta chains below was sequenced from the same sample in a study of sequential checkpoint blockade in melanoma. Described treatment: randomized to nivolumab then ipilimumab (arm A) or the reverse (arm B). Measured with immunoSEQ multiplex PCR; TCRdb has only the in-frame clones, and not every one. The table lists 25,000 to 35,000 clones, over 80% of them singletons, with approximately 16% in the top ten. The sample consisted of CD8+ T cells sorted from blood (inferred from file names), taken from a patient given nivolumab and ipilimumab in sequence. The source is a human donor with melanoma.

This clone was counted between two and nine times. The chain couples TRBV4-2 to TRBJ2-7, with a weak D call TRBD1 (6 bases). This CDR3 has 15 residues. Germline lookup yields CDR1 LGHNA and CDR2 YNFKEQ. Trimming took 4 bases from V and 4 from J, leaving 17 bases between them. The CDR3 DNA sequence: TGTGCCAGCAGCCCGGGTCTACAGGGACCTTACGAGCAGTACTTC. Its protein is CASSPGLQGPYEQYF.

The chain is built from TRBV18 and TRBJ2-5; TRBD1 aligns across 10 bases. The J call may be in error: the DNA end matches TRBJ2-7 better. The CDR3 extends over 16 amino acids. Germline V lookup: CDR1 KGHSH, CDR2 LQKENI. The CDR3 loop is CASSPGTGVSSYEQYF. DNA for the CDR3: TGTGCCAGCTCACCCGGGACAGGGGTGAGCTCCTACGAGCAGTACTTC.

The chain's CDR3 is CASSVTGTHSPLHF. The DNA for the CDR3 is TGTGCCAGCAGTGTCACAGGTACACATTCACCCCTCCACTTT. This chain joins TRBV9 and TRBJ1-6; D is possibly TRBD1 (5 bases). The CDR3 sequence is 14 residues long. Germline assignment: CDR1 SGDLS and CDR2 YYNGEE. Deletions cut 5 bases from V and 8 bases from J, with 14 bases between.

For the CDR3, the DNA is TGTGCCAGCAGTGGAGAACAGGGGAGAAATGAGCAGTTCTTC. Amino acids: CASSGEQGRNEQFF. This chain joins TRBV25-1 and TRBJ2-1; TRBD1 agrees at 7 bases. The V segment lost 4 bases and the J segment 7 bases; nucleotides outside the gene matches: 7. CDR3 size: 14 residues. Germline lookup yields CDR1 MGHDK and CDR2 SYGVNS. Looking up the rest from reference TRBV25-1 and TRBJ2-1 gives the full variable domain: EADIYQTPRYLVIGTGKKITLECSQTMGHDKMYWYQQDPGMELHLIHYSYGVNSTEKGDLSSESTVSRIRTEHFPLTLESARPSHTSQYLCASSGEQGRNEQFFGPGTRLTVL.

The J gene is TRBJ2-7, the V gene TRBV7-9, with 7 bases matching TRBD1. The CDR3 contains 18 residues. Trimming removed 1 base from V and 3 bases from J; junction bases left unmatched: 15. CDR1 is SEHNR and CDR2 is FQNEAQ in the germline V gene (reference sequence). The CDR3 DNA reads as TGTGCCAGCAGCTTAGTAGTTTTCCGGGACAGAGGGATCTACGAGCAGTACTTC. Encoded protein: CASSLVVFRDRGIYEQYF.

The V call is TRBV27, the J call TRBJ2-7, with 10 bases that match TRBD1. Losses at the gene ends were 6 bases for V and 1 base for J; bases not matched to a gene: 6. The germline gives CDR1 MNHEY, CDR2 SMNVEV (reference sequence). This CDR3 is built from 15 residues. The CDR3 protein is CASRIGQGGSYEQYF. The CDR3 DNA follows: TGTGCCAGCAGGATCGGACAGGGGGGGTCCTACGAGCAGTACTTC.

The chain recombines TRBV30 with TRBJ1-5; D is possibly TRBD1 (5 bases). Trimming left V 1 base short and J 0 bases short, with 16 bases between. CDR1 is GTSNPN, CDR2 SVGIG, per germline (reference sequence). The CDR3 has 17 residues. The CDR3 nucleotides are TGTGCCTGGAGTGCCGGGGGGGACCCCTATAGCAATCAGCCCCAGCATTTT. Protein: CAWSAGGDPYSNQPQHF.

V is TRBV9 and J is TRBJ2-7; possibly TRBD1 for D (6 bases). The CDR3 contains 14 residues. CDR1 and CDR2 from the germline V gene are SGDLS and YYNGEE. V lost 6 bases to trimming and J lost 3 bases, with 16 bases between them. The CDR3 DNA reads as TGTGCCAGCACCCCAGGGGTAGCGCTCTACGAGCAGTACTTC. Amino acid sequence: CASTPGVALYEQYF.

This rearrangement joins TRBV5-6 to TRBJ2-1, with TRBD2 matching 10 bases. V lost 0 bases to trimming and J lost 1 base; unmatched junction nucleotides: 4. CDR3 length: 17 residues. Germline values: CDR1 SGHDT, CDR2 YYEEEE. CDR3 nucleotide sequence: TGTGCCAGCAGCTTGGGGCTAGCGGGAGTGTCCTACAATGAGCAGTTCTTC. This gives the protein CASSLGLAGVSYNEQFF.

The chain recombines TRBV9 with TRBJ2-2; 8 bases line up with TRBD2. The CDR3 runs 16 residues. From germline, CDR1 is SGDLS and CDR2 YYNGEE. V was pared by 4 bases and J by 0 bases, with 5 bases of the junction left unmatched. In DNA, the CDR3 is TGTGCCAGCAGCCCCCATAGCGGGACGAACACCGGGGAGCTGTTTTTT. Protein sequence: CASSPHSGTNTGELFF. The full variable domain, in which reference TRBV9 and TRBJ2-2 provide the parts outside the CDR3, is DSGVTQTPKHLITATGQRVTLRCSPRSGDLSVYWYQQSLDQGLQFLIQYYNGEERAKGNILERFSAQQFPDLHSELNLSSLELGDSALYFCASSPHSGTNTGELFFGEGSRLTVL.

The genes are TRBV27 and TRBJ1-1; 8 bases agree with TRBD1. CDR1 and CDR2 (germline): MNHEY, SMNVEV (reference sequence). Losses at the gene ends were 3 bases for V and 0 bases for J; bases not matched to a gene: 0. There are 14 residues in the CDR3. CDR3 protein: CASSLDRVNTEAFF. In DNA, the CDR3 is TGTGCCAGCAGTTTGGACAGGGTGAACACTGAAGCTTTCTTT.

A word on this clone: Other DNA sequences from this sample encode an identical CDR3 as well. The chain has TRBV18 and TRBJ2-1; TRBD2 matches 9 bases. Germline CDR1 KGHSH, CDR2 LQKENI. The V segment lost 3 bases and the J segment 2 bases; nucleotides outside the gene matches: 5. The length of the CDR3 is 16 residues. The chain's CDR3 is CASSPPLAGAYNEQFF. CDR3 nucleotide sequence: TGTGCCAGCTCACCGCCCTTAGCGGGAGCCTACAATGAGCAGTTCTTC.

This chain joins TRBV27 and TRBJ2-5; TRBD2 aligns across 8 bases. Matching the DNA end better, TRBJ2-7 makes the J call doubtful. This CDR3 comprises 14 residues. CDR1 and CDR2 from the germline V gene are MNHEY and SMNVEV (reference sequence). The CDR3 DNA reads TGTGCCAGCAGTGCGGGGGGAGGACATTACGAGCAGTACTTC. Translation gives CASSAGGGHYEQYF.

This CDR3 is CASSVRHISSGANVLTF. The CDR3 DNA is TGTGCCAGCAGTGTGAGACATATAAGCTCTGGGGCCAACGTCCTGACTTTC. The chain links TRBV2 to TRBJ2-6, with D hard to call. This CDR3 comprises 17 residues. Per germline, CDR1 SNHLY and CDR2 FYNNEI. Trimming left V 4 bases short and J 0 bases short, with 13 bases between.

This clone was observed once. The chain carries TRBV7-9 and TRBJ1-1, with a tentative D call TRBD1 (5 bases). V lost 5 bases and J 0 bases, leaving 7 bases between the germline ends. The germline V gene encodes CDR1 SEHNR and CDR2 FQNEAQ (reference sequence). The CDR3 runs 13 residues. The CDR3 DNA follows: TGTGCCAGCAGCCCGACAGTGAACACTGAAGCTTTCTTT. This gives the protein CASSPTVNTEAFF. Variable domain in full (rest from reference TRBV7-9 and TRBJ1-1): DTGVSQNPRHKITKRGQNVTFRCDPISEHNRLYWYRQTLGQGPEFLTYFQNEAQLEKSRLLSDRFSAERPKGSFSTLEIQRTEQGDSAMYLCASSPTVNTEAFFGQGTRLTVV.

This clone has just one count. The chain links TRBV28 to TRBJ1-1; no reliable D call. Germline CDR1 is MDHEN and CDR2 is SYDVKM. V shed 4 bases and J shed 4 bases, with 10 bases lying between them. The CDR3 has 13 residues. The CDR3 DNA is TGTGCCAGCAGTTACAGAGGGCTCACTGAAGCTTTCTTT. It codes for CASSYRGLTEAFF.

The chain combines TRBV7-9 with TRBJ1-2, with D possibly being TRBD1 (5 bases). Trimming removed 6 bases from V and 4 bases from J, with 12 bases in between. Germline assignment: CDR1 SEHNR and CDR2 FQNEAQ (reference sequence). This CDR3 is 13 amino acids long. This CDR3 reads CASSSVGGYGYTF. The CDR3 DNA is TGTGCCAGCAGTTCGGTGGGGGGCTATGGCTACACCTTC.

This clone was recorded once. The chain couples TRBV5-1 to TRBJ1-2; 10 bases agree with TRBD1. CDR1 and CDR2 from the germline V gene are SGHRS and YFSETQ. This CDR3 is built from 13 residues. The ends lost 3 bases at V and 6 bases at J; junction bases unmatched: 2. The CDR3 sequence: CASSSGQGDGYTF. The CDR3 DNA sequence: TGCGCCAGCAGCTCAGGACAGGGGGATGGCTACACCTTC.

J is TRBJ2-7 and V is TRBV7-9, with D uncertain. The length of the CDR3 is 11 residues. CDR1 SEHNR and CDR2 FQNEAQ come from the germline V gene (reference sequence). The V and J ends lost 3 bases and 5 bases respectively, with 5 bases between them. CDR3 sequence (DNA): TGTGCCAGCAGCTTCCGGGACGAGCAGTACTTC. Translation gives CASSFRDEQYF.

This chain's CDR3 is CASSAGGTNEKLFF. Written as DNA, the CDR3 is TGTGCCAGCAGCGCAGGGGGAACTAATGAAAAACTGTTTTTT. The chain combines TRBV5-6 with TRBJ1-4; 7 bases are a match to TRBD1. V lost 4 bases and J lost 1; bases outside the gene matches: 1. The germline gives CDR1 SGHDT, CDR2 YYEEEE. There are 14 residues in the CDR3.

The J gene is TRBJ1-2, the V gene TRBV5-1; TRBD1 matches 8 bases. The CDR3 is 14 residues long. V trimming: 3 bases; J trimming: 8 bases; junction bases outside the gene matches: 9. Germline V gene sequence: CDR1 SGHRS, CDR2 YFSETQ. Here the CDR3 DNA reads TGCGCCAGCAGCTCAATTGACAGGGGAGGCGGCTACACCTTC. It encodes CASSSIDRGGGYTF. Together with reference TRBV5-1 and TRBJ1-2, the CDR3 gives the full variable domain: KAGVTQTPRYLIKTRGQQVTLSCSPISGHRSVSWYQQTPGQGLQFLFEYFSETQRNKGNFPGRFSGRQFSNSRSEMNVSTLELGDSALYLCASSSIDRGGGYTFGSGTRLTVV.

V is TRBV9 and J is TRBJ2-1, with 7 bases fitting TRBD2. The V segment lost 3 bases and the J segment 5 bases; nucleotides outside the gene matches: 8. CDR3 length: 15 amino acids. Germline V gene lookup returns CDR1 SGDLS and CDR2 YYNGEE. CDR3 sequence (DNA): TGTGCCAGCAGCGCTTCGACTAGCCCCAACAATGAGCAGTTCTTC. Residues: CASSASTSPNNEQFF.

The chain couples TRBV5-6 to TRBJ1-2; weak D call: TRBD1 (5 bases). The CDR3 is made up of 15 amino acids. Germline V gives CDR1 SGHDT, CDR2 YYEEEE. V lost 3 bases, J lost 7 bases, and 19 bases lay in between. The CDR3: CASSSSGRASAGYTF. DNA for the CDR3: TGTGCCAGCAGCTCCTCCGGCAGGGCCTCCGCTGGCTACACCTTC.

This rearrangement joins TRBV7-9 to TRBJ1-2; D gene uncertain. V dropped 1 base and J dropped 8 bases, with 20 bases sitting between them. Germline assignment: CDR1 SEHNR and CDR2 FQNEAQ (reference sequence). The CDR3 length is 16 residues. The CDR3 nucleotides read TGTGCCAGCAGCTTAGGTCTCTCAGAATCCACGGAGGGCTACACCTTC. Translated: CASSLGLSESTEGYTF. Full variable domain (missing parts from reference TRBV7-9 and TRBJ1-2): DTGVSQNPRHKITKRGQNVTFRCDPISEHNRLYWYRQTLGQGPEFLTYFQNEAQLEKSRLLSDRFSAERPKGSFSTLEIQRTEQGDSAMYLCASSLGLSESTEGYTFGSGTRLTVV.